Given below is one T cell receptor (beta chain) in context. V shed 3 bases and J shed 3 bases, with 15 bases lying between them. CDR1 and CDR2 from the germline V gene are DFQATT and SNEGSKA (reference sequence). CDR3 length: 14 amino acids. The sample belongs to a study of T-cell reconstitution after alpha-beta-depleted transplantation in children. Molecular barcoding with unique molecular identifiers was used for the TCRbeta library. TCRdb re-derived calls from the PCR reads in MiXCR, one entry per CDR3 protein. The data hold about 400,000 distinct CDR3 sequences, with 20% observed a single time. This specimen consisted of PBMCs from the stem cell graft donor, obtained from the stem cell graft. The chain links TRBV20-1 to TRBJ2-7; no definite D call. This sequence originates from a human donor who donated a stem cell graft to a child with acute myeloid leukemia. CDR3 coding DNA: TGCAGTGCTAGTGTGGACCTGAACTACTACGAGCAGTACTTC. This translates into CSASVDLNYYEQYF.